This paragraph reports one TCR beta chain. Its antigen is unidentified. This entry belongs to a study of radiation and T cells in renal cell carcinoma. Trimming shortened V by 4 bases and J by 8 bases, and 17 bases separated the two germline ends. The CDR3 sequence is 14 residues long. Per germline, CDR1 LGHNA and CDR2 YSLEER. The repertoire was sequenced with immunoSEQ multiplex PCR; TCRdb's copy has only in-frame clones and lacks some. The sample holds over 120,000 clones, 70% to 90% seen once. Sample time point: blood 4 weeks post-SBRT, at nephrectomy. Treatment here: 15 Gy SBRT to primary tumor, nephrectomy 4 weeks later. Study-wide findings and caveats: From baseline, blood top tumor clonotypes peaked at 2 weeks post-radiation.

The source is a woman aged 45 to 65 with renal cell carcinoma. The rearrangement joins TRBV4-3 to TRBJ1-2; perhaps TRBD1 as D (5 bases). The sample in question was blood, obtained from a patient whose treatment included radiotherapy and nephrectomy. The CDR3 region is CASSPGPRGQGYTF. CDR3 nucleotides: TGCGCCAGCAGCCCGGGGCCTCGGGGTCAAGGCTACACCTTC.